The 18 T cell receptor beta chains below come from one sample, sequenced in a study of cytomegalovirus exposure and HLA in healthy donors. Primers for the PCR totalled 60 Vbeta and 13 Jbeta. The repertoire was sequenced with immunoSEQ multiplex PCR; TCRdb's copy has only in-frame clones and lacks some. The sample yields 100,000 to 150,000 clones, around four fifths seen once. The sample was PBMCs. The receptor set was obtained from a female donor in good health and CMV-seronegative.

CDR3 region: CASSYSRRDRRETQYF. CDR3 DNA: TGTGCCAGCAGTTACTCGAGGAGGGACAGGAGGGAGACCCAGTACTTC. This sequence joins TRBV6-5 and TRBJ2-5; TRBD1 matches 8 bases. The CDR3 is 16 amino acids. Per germline, CDR1 MNHEY and CDR2 SVGAGI. J lost 5 bases, V lost 0 bases, and 8 bases had no gene match.

V is TRBV27 and J is TRBJ1-3, with a tentative D call TRBD1 (6 bases). This CDR3 region has 16 residues. Trimming removed 5 bases from V and 3 bases from J, with 17 bases in between. Germline V CDR1 and CDR2: MNHEY, SMNVEV (reference sequence). CDR3 protein: CASSDVGGAHGNTIYF. For the CDR3, the DNA is TGTGCCAGCAGTGACGTGGGGGGGGCTCATGGAAACACCATATATTTT.

The rearrangement joins TRBV28 to TRBJ1-1; D remains ambiguous. Germline V gene sequence: CDR1 MDHEN, CDR2 SYDVKM. The CDR3 totals 11 residues. Trimming cost V 6 bases and J 6 bases, with 8 bases left between them. The CDR3 bases are TGTGCCAGCAGAGGGAGTCCTGAAGCTTTCTTT. Translating it yields CASRGSPEAFF.

The chain recombines TRBV4-3 with TRBJ2-2, with TRBD2 matching over 7 bases. The CDR3 has 17 amino acids. CDR1 and CDR2 from the germline V gene are LGHNA and YSLEER. V lost 1 base and J lost 0; bases outside the gene matches: 5. The CDR3 DNA sequence: TGCGCCAGCAGCCAAGGGCCTAGCGGTACGAACACCGGGGAGCTGTTTTTT. Translated: CASSQGPSGTNTGELFF.

The J gene is TRBJ1-5, the V gene TRBV19, with 7 positions matching TRBD1. The V gene end was trimmed by 5 bases and the J gene end by 7 bases; junction bases not matched to a gene: 8. This CDR3 spans 14 amino acids. Germline V gene sequence: CDR1 LNHDA, CDR2 SQIVND (reference sequence). For the CDR3, the DNA is TGTGCCAGTAGTTTTACAGGGGCGAGGCAGCCCCAGCATTTT. Its translation is CASSFTGARQPQHF. Using reference TRBV19 and TRBJ1-5 for the parts outside the CDR3, the full variable domain is DGGITQSPKYLFRKEGQNVTLSCEQNLNHDAMYWYRQDPGQGLRLIYYSQIVNDFQKGDIAEGYSVSREKKESFPLTVTSAQKNPTAFYLCASSFTGARQPQHFGDGTRLSIL.

V usage is TRBV6-6 and J usage is TRBJ2-7, with 8 positions matching TRBD2. V gave up 5 bases and J gave up 2 bases; unmatched junction bases: 8. Germline-derived CDR1 and CDR2 are MNHNY and SVGAGI (reference sequence). The CDR3 consists of 15 residues. This CDR3 is CASSTSLAGTYEQYF. The CDR3 region has the DNA TGTGCCAGCAGTACCTCGCTAGCGGGCACCTACGAGCAGTACTTC.

The genes are TRBV7-9 and TRBJ1-1; D is possibly TRBD1 (5 bases). This CDR3 has 15 residues. CDR1 and CDR2 from the germline V gene are SEHNR and FQNEAQ (reference sequence). V dropped 5 bases and J dropped 0 bases, with 13 bases sitting between them. The CDR3 is CASSTAGGVNTEAFF. The CDR3, as DNA: TGTGCCAGCAGCACCGCTGGGGGGGTGAACACTGAAGCTTTCTTT.

The chain employs TRBV5-5 and TRBJ1-1; perhaps TRBD1 as D (5 bases). In germline, CDR1 is SGHKS, CDR2 YYEKEE (reference sequence). Deletions cut 4 bases from V and 4 bases from J, with 11 bases between. The CDR3 spans 13 residues. The CDR3 nucleotides read TGTGCCAGCAGCACAGGAGCCGGCACTGAAGCTTTCTTT. As protein: CASSTGAGTEAFF.

The chain is built from TRBV5-1 and TRBJ2-1, with a possible D match to TRBD2 (6 bases). CDR3 length equals 16 residues. Germline assignment: CDR1 SGHRS and CDR2 YFSETQ. Trimming stripped 2 bases from V and 0 bases from J, with 12 bases between. The CDR3 is CASSLNSGSSYNEQFF. CDR3 in DNA: TGCGCCAGCAGCTTAAATAGCGGTAGCTCCTACAATGAGCAGTTCTTC.

This chain joins TRBV6-1 and TRBJ2-7; D call uncertain. Trimming shortened V by 2 bases and J by 0 bases, and 11 bases separated the two germline ends. Per the germline V gene, CDR1 is MNHNS and CDR2 is SASEGT. There are 15 residues in the CDR3. The CDR3 reads CASSEQRQFSYEQYF. The CDR3 DNA follows: TGTGCCAGCAGTGAACAGAGGCAGTTCTCCTACGAGCAGTACTTC.

This chain connects TRBV4-3 to TRBJ2-2; D possibly corresponds to TRBD2 (6 bases). This CDR3 has 15 amino acids. CDR1 LGHNA and CDR2 YSLEER come from the germline V gene. V was cut by 0 bases and J by 6 bases, with 11 bases left in between. As DNA, the CDR3 is TGCGCCAGCAGCCAAGAGCGGGGTTGGCCCGGGGAGCTGTTTTTT. Its protein product is CASSQERGWPGELFF.

The chain joins TRBV27 to TRBJ1-5; D remains ambiguous. Germline loops: CDR1 MNHEY, CDR2 SMNVEV (reference sequence). Trimming left V 2 bases short and J 3 bases short, with 8 bases between. The CDR3 has 14 residues. The CDR3 region is CASSLRQNNQPQHF. The CDR3 DNA reads as TGTGCCAGCAGTTTAAGACAAAACAATCAGCCCCAGCATTTT.

The chain has TRBV5-6 and TRBJ2-3; 7 bases fit TRBD1. Germline loops: CDR1 SGHDT, CDR2 YYEEEE. This CDR3 spans 15 amino acids. Unmatched junction bases numbered 10, after V lost 4 bases and J lost 5 bases. The CDR3 spells CASSGARGQVDTQYF. Here the CDR3 DNA reads TGTGCCAGCAGCGGCGCGAGGGGGCAAGTAGATACGCAGTATTTT.

V is TRBV7-8 and J is TRBJ2-2; 9 nucleotides line up with TRBD1. The germline gives CDR1 SGHVS, CDR2 FQNEAQ. The CDR3 covers 15 residues. V lost 1 base to trimming and J lost 7 bases; unmatched junction nucleotides: 4. CDR3 amino acids: CASSLGTGGIGELFF. The CDR3 DNA reads as TGTGCCAGCAGCTTAGGAACAGGGGGCATCGGGGAGCTGTTTTTT.

The CDR3, as DNA: TGTGCCAGCAGTTACACAAGACAGGGAGCCGGGGAGCTGTTTTTT. Translation gives CASSYTRQGAGELFF. The rearrangement links TRBV6-5 to TRBJ2-2, with 7 positions matching TRBD1. Germline V gives CDR1 MNHEY, CDR2 SVGAGI. This CDR3 comprises 15 residues. The junction had 6 bases not matched to a gene; V was cut back by 2 bases and J by 6 bases.

The CDR3 nucleotides are TGTGCCAGCAGTTTCGGGGGCTCTGGAAACACCATATATTTT. Translated, it gives CASSFGGSGNTIYF. The chain combines TRBV28 with TRBJ1-3, with a possible D match to TRBD1 (5 bases). CDR3 length: 14 residues. From germline, CDR1 is MDHEN and CDR2 SYDVKM. Trimming cost V 3 bases and J 0 bases, with 6 bases left between them.

The V and J genes are TRBV7-9 and TRBJ2-1; a weak D match, TRBD2 (6 bases). The V gene lost 5 bases and the J gene lost 7 bases, with 18 bases spanning the gap. Germline V gene lookup returns CDR1 SEHNR and CDR2 FQNEAQ (reference sequence). The CDR3 runs 15 residues. CDR3 nucleotide sequence: TGTGCCAGCAGCCCCCCAGGGTCGCGGGGTAATGAGCAGTTCTTC. It encodes CASSPPGSRGNEQFF.

The V and J genes are TRBV28 and TRBJ2-1; D possibly corresponds to TRBD2 (5 bases). V shed 8 bases and J shed 1 base, with 6 bases lying between them. The CDR3 contains 12 residues. Per the germline V gene, CDR1 is MDHEN and CDR2 is SYDVKM. This CDR3 reads CASGRSYNEQFF. The CDR3 DNA is TGTGCCAGCGGGAGATCCTACAATGAGCAGTTCTTC. Drawing the rest from reference TRBV28 and TRBJ2-1, the complete variable domain is DVKVTQSSRYLVKRTGEKVFLECVQDMDHENMFWYRQDPGLGLRLIYFSYDVKMKEKGDIPEGYSVSREKKERFSLILESASTNQTSMYLCASGRSYNEQFFGPGTRLTVL.